This T cell receptor (beta chain) was obtained from a study of technical replicates of blood from a handful of donors. Sequencing was performed with immunoSEQ multiplex PCR; in TCRdb, only in-frame clones are kept and a portion is missing. The repertoire holds 65,000 to 90,000 clones, with roughly 90% as singletons. Germline V lookup: CDR1 SGDLS, CDR2 YYNGEE. Trimming removed 0 bases from V and 6 bases from J; junction bases left unmatched: 4. The CDR3 runs to 15 residues. Input material: PBMCs. V and J are TRBV9 and TRBJ2-1; 9 bases match TRBD2. This clonotype originated in a human donor in good health. Some clones in this sample may be carry-over from other donors' samples. As DNA, the CDR3 is TGTGCCAGCAGCGTAGCGCGGGGGGGCCCCAATGAGCAGTTCTTC. It specifies CASSVARGGPNEQFF. Drawing the rest from reference TRBV9 and TRBJ2-1, the complete variable domain is DSGVTQTPKHLITATGQRVTLRCSPRSGDLSVYWYQQSLDQGLQFLIQYYNGEERAKGNILERFSAQQFPDLHSELNLSSLELGDSALYFCASSVARGGPNEQFFGPGTRLTVL.